Detailed here is one T cell receptor (beta chain). Other DNA sequences within the sample encode an identical CDR3. The data stem from a study of blood T cell repertoires in COVID-19. Study at large: Collection of acute and convalescent COVID-19 samples took place in the United States, Italy and Spain.

Germline assignment: CDR1 SGHRS and CDR2 YFSETQ. V lost 0 bases and J lost 4, with 8 bases in between. The CDR3 contains 14 residues. TCRdb's copy holds only in-frame clones and misses some; the assay was immunoSEQ multiplex PCR. This sample has some 130,000 clones, with around 83% found just once. The genes are TRBV5-1 and TRBJ1-5; D gene unclear. Sequencing used PBMCs or T cells enriched from blood (not recorded which). The sequence derives from a man younger than 45 who had recovered from COVID-19. CDR3 sequence (DNA): TGCGCCAGCAGCTTGGATGGTAGTAATCAGCCCCAGCATTTT. It codes for CASSLDGSNQPQHF. Drawing the rest from reference TRBV5-1 and TRBJ1-5, the complete variable domain is KAGVTQTPRYLIKTRGQQVTLSCSPISGHRSVSWYQQTPGQGLQFLFEYFSETQRNKGNFPGRFSGRQFSNSRSEMNVSTLELGDSALYLCASSLDGSNQPQHFGDGTRLSIL.